The entry below describes one T cell receptor (beta chain). This entry is derived from a study of blood T cell repertoires in COVID-19. Authors' processing steps: Estimated nucleated cell counts came from reference gene primer amplification. Assay used: immunoSEQ multiplex PCR; TCRdb lists only in-frame clones, some missing. D and trimming come from the DNA, and the V and J calls and clone size come from that table. This table holds fewer than 300,000 clones, around 92% found once. Sample: peripheral blood. The sequence came from a person under 30 with COVID-19, enrolled during active disease.

The CDR3 reads CASSRSGNTGELFF. CDR3 sequence (DNA): TGCGCCAGCAGCCGTAGCGGGAACACCGGGGAGCTGTTTTTT. The chain joins TRBV4-1 to TRBJ2-2; possible D gene TRBD2, 6 bases. V dropped 4 bases and J dropped 1 base, with 7 bases sitting between them. Germline values: CDR1 MGHRA, CDR2 YSYEKL. The CDR3 runs to 14 residues.